This T cell receptor (beta chain) was documented in a study of shared clonotypes between healthy human individuals. Overall study results and limits: Among four donors, roughly 5.5% of naive CD4 clonotypes were found in common. Rarefaction exposed incomplete sorted-subset sequencing despite large depth.

This clone was seen a single time. Its specificity is not known. The CDR3 has 9 amino acids. Germline CDR1 reads LNHDA; CDR2 reads SQIVND (reference sequence). Trimming removed 10 bases at V and 9 bases at J, with 9 bases between. Into CD45RA+ naive and CD45RA-negative memory subsets, the CD4+ cells were split. Execution of the assay was at deep level. Using immunoSEQ multiplex PCR, the repertoire was profiled, and TCRdb retains in-frame clones only, with some absent. The sample lists fewer than 2.5 million clones, 93% occurring once. Sequencing input: naive CD4+ T cells from PBMCs. Subset given: CD45RA+ positively selected. The rearrangement links TRBV19 to TRBJ2-5; D tentatively fits TRBD1 or TRBD2 (5 bases each). The receptor was isolated from a man between 18 and 29 years old in good health. Some clones in this sample may be carry-over from other donors' samples. The CDR3 protein is CAIEGSQYF. In nucleotides, the CDR3 is TGTGCCATAGAGGGGTCCCAGTACTTC. Supplemented by reference TRBV19 and TRBJ2-5, the full variable domain reads DGGITQSPKYLFRKEGQNVTLSCEQNLNHDAMYWYRQDPGQGLRLIYYSQIVNDFQKGDIAEGYSVSREKKESFPLTVTSAQKNPTAFYLCAIEGSQYFGPGTRLLVL.